Listed below are T cell receptor beta chains from one sample, sequenced in a study of blood T cells in healthy people across ages. TCRdb analysed the 5' RACE reads with MiXCR anew, one entry per CDR3 protein. The sample comprises over 750,000 distinct CDR3 sequences, roughly 25% of which are singletons, and 9% to 9.5% rests with the top ten. The same sample was also used in a study of T cells of mothers and their children.

Sequenced sample: blood. These receptors originate from a boy younger than 18 in good health. The CDR3 runs from the conserved cysteine through the conserved F or W. The order of the fields is V gene, D gene, clone size, J gene, CDR3 DNA, CDR3 protein. A D gene is named only where the DNA matches it firmly. Size tells how often a clone was seen (once, few, many) or the class of an expanded clone, and some rows leave it out.

v_call: TRBV6-5; d_call: TRBD2; clone_size: .; j_call: TRBJ2-7; cdr3_nt: TGTGCCAGCAGTTACTCCCGCGCGGGAGGTACCTACGAGCAGTACTTC; cdr3_aa: CASSYSRAGGTYEQYF
v_call: TRBV29-1; d_call: TRBD2; clone_size: few; j_call: TRBJ2-3; cdr3_nt: TGCAGCGTCCTTAGCGGGGGGGACGACACAGATACGCAGTATTTT; cdr3_aa: CSVLSGGDDTDTQYF
v_call: TRBV4-3; d_call: TRBD2; clone_size: .; j_call: TRBJ2-7; cdr3_nt: TGCGCCAGCAGCCAAGAACTACTAGCGGGGGCCGAGCAGTACTTC; cdr3_aa: CASSQELLAGAEQYF
v_call: TRBV2; d_call: TRBD2; clone_size: .; j_call: TRBJ2-1; cdr3_nt: TGCGGGGAAGGGCTAGCGGTCAACAATGAGCAGTTCTTC; cdr3_aa: CGEGLAVNNEQFF
v_call: TRBV2; d_call: .; clone_size: few; j_call: TRBJ1-2; cdr3_nt: TGTGCCAGCAGGAGGGTGACAGTGGGTCCTAACTATGGCTACACCTTC; cdr3_aa: CASRRVTVGPNYGYTF
v_call: TRBV6-5; d_call: .; clone_size: few; j_call: TRBJ2-6; cdr3_nt: TGTGCCAGCAGTTACTTTGGATCTGGGGCCAACGTCCTGACTTTC; cdr3_aa: CASSYFGSGANVLTF
v_call: TRBV6-1; d_call: TRBD2; clone_size: .; j_call: TRBJ2-1; cdr3_nt: TGTGCCAGCAGCCCGTGGAAGACTAGCGGGCCCTACAATGAGCAGTTCTTC; cdr3_aa: CASSPWKTSGPYNEQFF
v_call: TRBV5-1; d_call: TRBD2; clone_size: few; j_call: TRBJ2-3; cdr3_nt: TGCGCCAGCAGCCGCCGACTAGCGGGGGGGCTCACAGATACGCAGTATTTT; cdr3_aa: CASSRRLAGGLTDTQYF
v_call: TRBV6-1; d_call: .; clone_size: .; j_call: TRBJ2-4; cdr3_nt: TGTGCCAGCAGTGTTTTTTGGGCCCCAGAGAACATTCAGTACTTC; cdr3_aa: CASSVFWAPENIQYF
v_call: TRBV13; d_call: .; clone_size: .; j_call: TRBJ2-2; cdr3_nt: TGTGCCAGCAGCTTAGAATCGACGAATGTGAACACCGGGGAGCTGTTTTTT; cdr3_aa: CASSLESTNVNTGELFF
v_call: TRBV7-7; d_call: TRBD2; clone_size: .; j_call: TRBJ2-5; cdr3_nt: TGTGCTAGCAGCCTAAGACTAGCGGGGGCCCTTGTAGAGACCCAGTACTTC; cdr3_aa: CASSLRLAGALVETQYF